This T cell receptor beta chain was captured in a study of cytomegalovirus exposure and HLA in healthy donors. The study, taken as a whole, reports: The study listed 150 to 200 cytomegalovirus-associated TCR beta chains. Sequencing depth roughly uniform across donors was assumed in presence/absence analyses. Earlier results showed most TCR beta V segments being productive about 87% or about 30% of the time.

The PCR was carried out with 60 Vbeta primers and 13 Jbeta primers. Method: immunoSEQ multiplex PCR; TCRdb's copy keeps in-frame clones and lacks some. The profile covers approximately 240,000 clones, with around nine tenths appearing a single time and 0.9% to 1.1% taken by the ten largest. Details on this clone: What it binds is not known. Its ends do not fully match the called genes, so a read error is possible.

The CDR3 is 16 amino acids. Germline values: CDR1 SGHVS, CDR2 FNYEAQ. The clonotype comes from a woman aged 18-35 years in good health and CMV-seronegative. The V gene is TRBV7-6, the J gene TRBJ2-7, with TRBD2 matching over 9 bases. The sequenced material came from PBMCs. Here the CDR3 DNA reads TGTGCCAGCAGCCTCGAAAACGGACTAGCGAGCTACGAGCGGTACTTC. It translates to CASSLENGLASYERYF.